A selection of T cell receptor beta chains follows, all from one sample in a study of control samples from healthy donors and cancer patients. Sequenced by immunoSEQ multiplex PCR; TCRdb stores in-frame clones only, minus some. The repertoire consists of approximately 150,000 clones, with 93% occurring once and the leading ten covering roughly 5.5%. The sample comprised blood. All receptors derive from a man aged 18 to 29 in good health. Each CDR3 is given with its conserved first and last residue. The D gene is left open where the match is weak. Expanded clones are given a class, and other clones once, few, many or no size at all.

>NA|TRBJ1-3|TRBV7-2|TRBD1
CASSFGQGAAGNTIYF
TGTGCCAGCAGCTTCGGACAGGGAGCAGCCGGAAACACCATATATTTT
>NA|TRBJ1-5|TRBV2|TRBD1
CASTPGGRDQPQHF
TGTGCCAGCACCCCAGGGGGCAGGGACCAGCCCCAGCATTTT
>NA|TRBJ1-2|TRBV12-5|TRBD1
CASGLPGGSYGYTF
TGTGCTAGTGGTTTGCCAGGGGGAAGCTATGGCTACACCTTC
>NA|TRBJ2-1|TRBV30|TRBD2
CAWRRLAGDIEQFF
TGTGCCTGGAGGCGGCTAGCGGGAGATATTGAGCAGTTCTTC
>few|TRBJ2-7|TRBV6-1|NA
CASSDRISYEQYF
TGTGCCAGCAGTGATAGAATTTCCTACGAGCAGTACTTC
>NA|TRBJ2-7|TRBV11-2|TRBD1
CASSGQVHEQYF
TGTGCCAGCAGCGGACAGGTCCACGAGCAGTACTTC
>NA|TRBJ2-7|TRBV6-2/TRBV6-3|NA
CASSSHRVDSYEQYF
TGTGCCAGCAGTTCACACAGGGTCGACTCCTACGAGCAGTACTTC
>medium-sized|TRBJ2-1|TRBV11-1|NA
CASTSGAASYNEQFF
TGTGCCAGCACCTCGGGGGCCGCATCCTACAATGAGCAGTTCTTC
>NA|TRBJ1-5|TRBV7-2|NA
CASSRVNQPQHF
TGTGCCAGCAGCCGCGTAAATCAGCCCCAGCATTTT
>NA|TRBJ2-5|TRBV6-5|NA
CASKYDWFEAETQYF
TGTGCCAGCAAATATGACTGGTTCGAGGCGGAGACCCAGTACTTC